Each of the 20 T cell receptor beta chains below was sequenced from the same sample in a study of a mutant IDH1 vaccine in newly diagnosed glioma. The time point denotes: week 35, safety follow-up. Doses of 300 ug of mutant IDH1 20-mer peptide were given with topical imiquimod. Only in-frame clones appear in the TCRdb table, and some are missing; sequencing was by immunoSEQ multiplex PCR. The sample lists about 33,000 clones, just under 80% occurring once. Their specific antigens are unknown. The sequenced sample was PBMCs, obtained from a glioma patient whose treatment included an IDH1 peptide vaccine. All receptors derive from a man aged 40-55 years with glioma. Some clones in this sample may be carry-over from other donors' samples.

This clone has a handful of counts. The V gene is TRBV2, the J gene TRBJ2-5, with D possibly matching TRBD2 (5 bases). The germline gives CDR1 SNHLY, CDR2 FYNNEI. This CDR3 spans 15 amino acids. The germline V and J ends were trimmed by 6 bases and 2 bases, with 16 bases remaining between them. CDR3 residues: CASRRVLQLQETQYF. The DNA for the CDR3 is TGTGCCAGCAGGAGGGTTCTACAGCTTCAAGAGACCCAGTACTTC.

This chain links TRBV7-5 with TRBJ1-2; whether TRBD1, the table's D call, matches the DNA was not checked. TRBV7-5 represents a pseudogene. This CDR3 comprises 17 residues. The CDR3, as DNA: TGTGTCAGAAGCACCCGACGGGTGAGACAGGGGGCGCATGGCTACACCTTC. Translating it yields CVRSTRRVRQGAHGYTF.

V gene TRBV6-6 combines with J gene TRBJ1-5; 9 bases are a match to TRBD1. The CDR3 sequence is 14 residues long. Per the germline V gene, CDR1 is MNHNY and CDR2 is SVGAGI (reference sequence). J gave up 4 bases and V 7 bases, and 5 bases lay outside the gene matches. CDR3 amino acids: CASTPGTGNQPQHF. The CDR3 DNA reads as TGTGCCAGCACCCCCGGGACAGGGAATCAGCCCCAGCATTTT.

This chain uses TRBV6-6 with TRBJ1-2; TRBD1 aligns across 9 bases. The germline V gene has CDR1 MNHNY and CDR2 SVGAGI (reference sequence). V lost 2 bases to trimming and J lost 5 bases; unmatched junction nucleotides: 6. The CDR3 spans 15 residues. CDR3 coding DNA: TGTGCCAGCAGTTACCGACCCGGGACAGGGTATGGCTACACCTTC. It yields the protein CASSYRPGTGYGYTF.

The chain recombines TRBV30 with TRBJ1-1; D not resolved. CDR3 size: 11 residues. Germline CDR1 is GTSNPN and CDR2 is SVGIG (reference sequence). Between the trimmed V and J ends, which lost 1 base and 11 bases, there was a span of 11 bases. The CDR3 reads CAWSDGLRAFF. CDR3 bases: TGTGCCTGGAGTGATGGGCTGAGGGCTTTCTTT. The entire variable domain, with the rest obtained from reference TRBV30 and TRBJ1-1, is as follows: SQTIHQWPATLVQPVGSPLSLECTVEGTSNPNLYWYRQAAGRGLQLLFYSVGIGQISSEVPQNLSASRPQDRQFILSSKKLLLSDSGFYLCAWSDGLRAFFGQGTRLTVV.

This chain uses TRBV9 with TRBJ2-2; a possible D gene is TRBD2 (5 bases). Trimming took off 0 bases at V and 4 bases at J, with 10 bases between the two ends. Germline CDR1 SGDLS, CDR2 YYNGEE. CDR3 length: 15 residues. The CDR3 spells CASSVDPGSTGELFF. The CDR3 DNA is TGTGCCAGCAGCGTAGATCCGGGGAGCACCGGGGAGCTGTTTTTT.

This clone was picked up a small number of times. The J gene is TRBJ1-3, the V gene TRBV30, with D maybe TRBD1 (5 bases). Trimming stripped 3 bases from V and 0 bases from J, with 9 bases between. CDR3 length: 14 residues. From germline, CDR1 is GTSNPN and CDR2 SVGIG (reference sequence). The CDR3 bases are TGTGCCTGGAGCCGGGGGAGCTCTGGAAACACCATATATTTT. Protein product: CAWSRGSSGNTIYF.

The chain couples TRBV5-6 to TRBJ2-1; D not resolved. V was pared by 1 base and J by 0 bases, with 11 bases between. From germline, CDR1 is SGHDT and CDR2 YYEEEE. The CDR3 loop spans 16 amino acids. The chain's CDR3 is CASSLMWVSSYNEQFF. CDR3 DNA: TGTGCCAGCAGCTTGATGTGGGTGAGCTCCTACAATGAGCAGTTCTTC.

The V call is TRBV6-5, the J call TRBJ1-6; maybe TRBD1 (5 bases). Trimming stripped 3 bases from V and 6 bases from J, with 9 bases between. Germline CDR1 and CDR2: MNHEY and SVGAGI. This CDR3 has 14 amino acids. CDR3 protein: CASSYGHGNSPLHF. The CDR3 DNA follows: TGTGCCAGCAGTTATGGACACGGTAATTCACCCCTCCACTTT.

The chain is built from TRBV6-5 and TRBJ1-1, with unresolved D. The CDR3 runs 12 residues. The germline V gene has CDR1 MNHEY and CDR2 SVGAGI. V gave up 7 bases and J gave up 7 bases, with 13 bases separating them. Here the CDR3 DNA reads TGTGCCAGCAAACCGCCCGGCAATGAAGCTTTCTTT. Translation: CASKPPGNEAFF.

V gene TRBV9 combines with J gene TRBJ1-2; D may be TRBD1 (5 bases). There are 14 residues in the CDR3. In germline, CDR1 is SGDLS, CDR2 YYNGEE. Trimming stripped 0 bases from V and 4 bases from J, with 10 bases between. The CDR3 DNA is TGTGCCAGCAGCGTAGGGGGCGGGACCTATGGCTACACCTTC. The encoded protein is CASSVGGGTYGYTF.

The chain uses TRBV5-5 and TRBJ1-1; 9 nucleotides line up with TRBD1. The germline V gene encodes CDR1 SGHKS and CDR2 YYEKEE (reference sequence). The CDR3 is 14 residues long. Losses at the gene ends were 4 bases for V and 5 bases for J; bases not matched to a gene: 6. This CDR3 reads CASSATGGSTEAFF. CDR3 nucleotides: TGTGCCAGCAGCGCCACAGGGGGCTCGACTGAAGCTTTCTTT.

CDR3 nucleotides: TGTGCCAGCAGACCCTTCGGGGCGGACTATGGCTACACCTTC. Protein product: CASRPFGADYGYTF. The V and J genes are TRBV6-5 and TRBJ1-2; maybe TRBD1 (5 bases). Germline lookup yields CDR1 MNHEY and CDR2 SVGAGI. Trimming took 6 bases from V and 3 from J, leaving 14 bases between them. This CDR3 region has 14 residues.

The V and J genes are TRBV5-6 and TRBJ1-2, with 7 bases lining up with TRBD1. CDR1 is SGHDT, CDR2 YYEEEE, per germline. The CDR3 contains 18 residues. V lost 4 bases, J lost 3 bases, and 18 bases stayed unmatched. The CDR3 sequence is CASSPLNRGVLLDYGYTF. Written as DNA, the CDR3 is TGTGCCAGCAGCCCCCTCAACAGGGGAGTCCTCTTGGACTATGGCTACACCTTC. The variable domain in full, with the rest retrieved from reference TRBV5-6 and TRBJ1-2, is DAGVTQSPTHLIKTRGQQVTLRCSPKSGHDTVSWYQQALGQGPQFIFQYYEEEERQRGNFPDRFSGHQFPNYSSELNVNALLLGDSALYLCASSPLNRGVLLDYGYTFGSGTRLTVV.

The chain has TRBV7-8 and TRBJ1-1; no definite D call. Trimming pared 1 base from V and 1 base from J, leaving 10 bases between. The CDR3 extends over 15 amino acids. Germline lookup yields CDR1 SGHVS and CDR2 FQNEAQ. CDR3 in DNA: TGTGCCAGCAGCTTAGAGTTTAGGGCGAACACTGAAGCTTTCTTT. It is translated as CASSLEFRANTEAFF.

This clone appeared a few times. The V call is TRBV27, the J call TRBJ2-3, with 9 bases matching TRBD2. This CDR3 spans 15 amino acids. V shed 7 bases and J 5 bases; nucleotides not matched to a gene: 10. The germline CDR1 and CDR2 sequences are MNHEY and SMNVEV (reference sequence). Here the CDR3 reads CASTLGLAAGDTQYF. In DNA, the CDR3 is TGTGCCAGCACCCTGGGACTAGCCGCCGGAGATACGCAGTATTTT.

This clone came up a few times. This sequence joins TRBV6-6 and TRBJ2-7; 11 bases match TRBD1. V was pared by 7 bases and J by 3 bases, with 2 bases of the junction left unmatched. Germline V CDR1 and CDR2: MNHNY, SVGAGI (reference sequence). There are 13 residues in the CDR3. CDR3 sequence: CASIGTGGYEQYF. The DNA for the CDR3 is TGTGCCAGCATCGGGACAGGGGGCTACGAGCAGTACTTC.

The chain carries TRBV14 and TRBJ1-4, with 7 bases fitting TRBD1. Unmatched junction bases numbered 6, after V lost 1 base and J lost 13 bases. The CDR3 is made up of 13 amino acids. Germline CDR1 and CDR2: SGHDN and FVKESK. The CDR3 coding sequence is TGTGCCAGCAGCCAAGGGGGGGACAGTACACTGTTTTTT. It is translated as CASSQGGDSTLFF.

The CDR3 DNA is TGTGCCAGCAGTGAAGCCGGGCAGGGGGCAACTAATGAAAAACTGTTTTTT. Translated: CASSEAGQGATNEKLFF. The chain links TRBV6-1 to TRBJ1-4, with 7 nucleotides matching TRBD1. The CDR3 sequence is 17 residues long. The germline V gene encodes CDR1 MNHNS and CDR2 SASEGT. J was trimmed by 0 bases and V by 0 bases; bases with no gene match: 4.

The chain uses TRBV2 and TRBJ2-1, with D perhaps TRBD2 (5 bases). With 3 bases removed from V and 5 bases from J, the gap between germline ends came to 11 bases. Germline CDR1 and CDR2: SNHLY and FYNNEI. The CDR3 extends over 14 amino acids. CDR3: CASSEDGNDNEQFF. The CDR3 DNA sequence: TGTGCCAGCAGTGAGGACGGGAACGACAATGAGCAGTTCTTC.